This entry concerns a single T cell receptor (beta chain). Its cognate antigen is unknown. The sample originates from a study of Ad26.COV2.S vaccination and SARS-CoV-2 variants. The wider study: In the study, Ad26.COV2.S was injected intramuscularly once, or twice 56 days apart. Whole-study findings and limits: The analyses of TCR breadth and depth may have understated the size of total T cell responses.

TCRdb keeps only in-frame clones here, not all; method: immunoSEQ multiplex PCR. The sample carries roughly 420,000 clones, 88% recorded once. Treatment meaning: around 19 received Ad26.COV2.S at low or high dose, single or two shots; roughly 5 received placebo; per-sample allocation not given. Sample collection was performed on day 63 after the first vaccine or placebo injection. Boston provided a donor who was an adult aged 18-55 years. The CDR3 totals 15 residues. Trimming left V 3 bases short and J 1 base short, with 13 bases between. Germline V CDR1 and CDR2: SGHVS, FQNEAQ. The V and J genes are TRBV7-8 and TRBJ2-7, with D perhaps matching TRBD1 (6 bases). The receptor was isolated from a person between 18 and 59 years old who received the Ad26.COV2.S COVID-19 vaccine or a placebo. The sequencing used peripheral blood, collected in a trial of Ad26.COV2.S vaccine versus placebo. This chain's CDR3 is CASSFTGLRSYEQYF. For the CDR3, the DNA is TGTGCCAGCAGCTTTACAGGGTTAAGGTCCTACGAGCAGTACTTC.